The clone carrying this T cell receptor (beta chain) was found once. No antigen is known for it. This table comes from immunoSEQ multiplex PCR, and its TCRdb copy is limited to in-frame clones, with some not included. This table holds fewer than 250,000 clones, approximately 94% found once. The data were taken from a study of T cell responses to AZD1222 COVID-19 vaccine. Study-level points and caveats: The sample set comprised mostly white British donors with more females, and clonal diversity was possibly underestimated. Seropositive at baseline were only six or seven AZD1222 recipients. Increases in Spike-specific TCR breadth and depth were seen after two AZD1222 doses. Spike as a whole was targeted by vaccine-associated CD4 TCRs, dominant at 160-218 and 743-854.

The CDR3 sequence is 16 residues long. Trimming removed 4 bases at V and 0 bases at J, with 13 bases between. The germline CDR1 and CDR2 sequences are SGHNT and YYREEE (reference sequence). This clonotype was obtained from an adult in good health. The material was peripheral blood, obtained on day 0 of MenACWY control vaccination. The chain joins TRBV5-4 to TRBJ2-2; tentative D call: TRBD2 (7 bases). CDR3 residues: CASSPPGGPNTGELFF. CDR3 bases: TGTGCCAGCAGCCCGCCGGGGGGCCCGAACACCGGGGAGCTGTTTTTT.